Below, 32 T cell receptor beta chains from the same sample are listed, as sequenced in a study of blood T cell repertoires in COVID-19. Profiled with immunoSEQ multiplex PCR; TCRdb holds only in-frame clones, not every one. The sample includes fewer than 400,000 clones, about 89% of them seen just once. Sequencing input: PBMCs or T cells enriched from blood (not recorded which). The receptors derive from a man in his 60s who had recovered from COVID-19.

The chain links TRBV2 to TRBJ2-4, with D tentatively TRBD2 (6 bases). Trimming left V 6 bases short and J 8 bases short, with 17 bases between. Germline CDR1 is SNHLY and CDR2 is FYNNEI. The CDR3 spans 14 residues. CDR3 nucleotide sequence: TGTGCCAGCAGATACCGGGGCACGGGGGACATTCAGTACTTC. Translating it yields CASRYRGTGDIQYF.

About this clone: The same CDR3 also results from other DNA sequences found in this sample. The chain carries TRBV7-2 and TRBJ2-7; no reliable D call. Germline V CDR1 and CDR2: SGHTA, FQGNSA. This CDR3 contains 11 residues. V gave up 3 bases and J gave up 4 bases, with 4 bases separating them. The CDR3 here is CASSFYYEQYF. The CDR3, as DNA: TGTGCCAGCAGCTTCTATTACGAGCAGTACTTC.

This clone has only a few counts. The rearrangement links TRBV4-1 to TRBJ1-2; D is unresolved. This CDR3 contains 15 residues. V was cut by 5 bases and J by 1 base, with 14 bases left in between. Per germline, CDR1 MGHRA and CDR2 YSYEKL. This CDR3 is CASSEPLAGNYGYTF. CDR3 nucleotides: TGCGCCAGCAGCGAACCTCTGGCGGGTAACTATGGCTACACCTTC.

This clone is a singleton in its sample. The J gene is TRBJ1-1, the V gene TRBV28, with 8 bases matching TRBD1. This CDR3 is built from 16 residues. J was trimmed by 0 bases and V by 2 bases; bases with no gene match: 5. CDR1 is MDHEN and CDR2 is SYDVKM in the germline V gene. The CDR3 loop reads CASSLPDRDLNTEAFF. In DNA, the CDR3 is TGTGCCAGCAGTTTACCGGACAGGGATCTGAACACTGAAGCTTTCTTT.

J is TRBJ1-4 and V is TRBV24-1; 8 bases are shared with TRBD1. The CDR3 totals 17 residues. Per germline, CDR1 KGHDR and CDR2 SFDVKD. V lost 3 bases and J lost 8; bases outside the gene matches: 13. The CDR3 reads CATSDGAGTGMGEKLFF. The CDR3 DNA reads TGTGCCACCAGTGATGGGGCCGGGACAGGCATGGGAGAAAAACTGTTTTTT.

The chain couples TRBV24-1 to TRBJ2-2, with 7 bases identical to TRBD2. J gave up 4 bases and V 9 bases, and 13 bases lay outside the gene matches. In germline, CDR1 is KGHDR, CDR2 SFDVKD. CDR3 size: 16 residues. CDR3 amino acids: CATADSRTSSTGELFF. CDR3 bases: TGTGCCACCGCCGATTCTAGGACTAGTAGCACCGGGGAGCTGTTTTTT.

The chain uses TRBV6-5 and TRBJ1-1; no reliable D call. The CDR3 length is 13 residues. Germline V gene lookup returns CDR1 MNHEY and CDR2 SVGAGI. Trimming shortened V by 4 bases and J by 0 bases, and 6 bases separated the two germline ends. CDR3 amino acids: CASSLTLNTEAFF. The CDR3, as DNA: TGTGCCAGCAGTTTAACATTGAACACTGAAGCTTTCTTT.

This clone was observed once. The chain joins TRBV15 to TRBJ2-2; D gene unclear. Germline values: CDR1 LNHNV, CDR2 YYDKDF (reference sequence). CDR3 length: 13 residues. V dropped 1 base and J dropped 4 bases, with 4 bases sitting between them. Written as DNA, the CDR3 is TGTGCCACCAGCAGAGTATTCACCGGGGAGCTGTTTTTT. Translated, it gives CATSRVFTGELFF.

About this clone: Distinct nucleotide sequences in the sample also encode this CDR3. The V and J genes are TRBV20-1 and TRBJ2-7; TRBD1 matches 7 bases. The CDR3 runs to 11 residues. Germline CDR1 and CDR2: DFQATT and SNEGSKA (reference sequence). Trimming took 5 bases from V and 4 from J; bases not matched to a gene: 2. The CDR3 here is CSAPRGYEQYF. Here the CDR3 DNA reads TGCAGTGCTCCCAGGGGGTACGAGCAGTACTTC.

This CDR3 reads CASSYGQDRTGELFF. As DNA, the CDR3 is TGTGCCAGCAGTTACGGGCAGGATAGGACCGGGGAGCTGTTTTTT. The rearrangement uses TRBV6-5 and TRBJ2-2, with D hard to call. Germline-derived CDR1 and CDR2 are MNHEY and SVGAGI. This CDR3 has 15 amino acids. Trimming cost V 2 bases and J 5 bases, with 12 bases left between them.

The V gene is TRBV2, the J gene TRBJ1-5; D perhaps matches TRBD1 (6 bases). In germline, CDR1 is SNHLY, CDR2 FYNNEI. The CDR3 sequence is 16 residues long. With 7 bases removed from V and 1 base from J, the gap between germline ends came to 17 bases. This CDR3 reads CASTDTQGRSNQPQHF. CDR3 sequence (DNA): TGTGCCAGCACCGATACCCAGGGGAGAAGCAATCAGCCCCAGCATTTT.

This chain joins TRBV5-4 and TRBJ2-7; 8 bases map to TRBD2. This CDR3 is 14 amino acids long. The germline CDR1 and CDR2 sequences are SGHNT and YYREEE (reference sequence). With 6 bases clipped from V and 6 bases from J, the junction kept 11 bases outside the gene matches. The CDR3: CASTISGSSSEQYF. CDR3 bases: TGTGCCAGCACCATCAGCGGGAGTTCAAGCGAGCAGTACTTC.

This clone appeared once. This chain connects TRBV18 to TRBJ2-1, with D possibly matching TRBD1 (6 bases). This CDR3 has 16 residues. Germline lookup yields CDR1 KGHSH and CDR2 LQKENI. Trimming pared 2 bases from V and 0 bases from J, leaving 11 bases between. The chain's CDR3 is CASSPSRGSSYNEQFF. CDR3 nucleotide sequence: TGTGCCAGCTCACCATCGAGGGGGAGCTCCTACAATGAGCAGTTCTTC.

CDR3 coding DNA: TGTGCCAGCAGTGATGGAGCGGACGGGGAGCTGTTTTTT. Protein product: CASSDGADGELFF. The chain joins TRBV28 to TRBJ2-2; D is possibly TRBD2 (5 bases). This CDR3 contains 13 residues. Trimming removed 5 bases from V and 7 bases from J, with 11 bases in between. Germline V lookup: CDR1 MDHEN, CDR2 SYDVKM.

The rearrangement uses TRBV6-1 and TRBJ2-2; D possibly corresponds to TRBD2 (5 bases). The germline CDR1 and CDR2 sequences are MNHNS and SASEGT. The CDR3 is 14 amino acids. Trimming took 3 bases from V and 6 from J, leaving 11 bases between them. The CDR3 sequence is CASSERVSAGELFF. The CDR3 DNA follows: TGTGCCAGCAGTGAGAGGGTTTCGGCCGGGGAGCTGTTTTTT.

This chain uses TRBV2 with TRBJ2-3, with D perhaps TRBD1 (6 bases). The CDR3 totals 13 residues. Germline loops: CDR1 SNHLY, CDR2 FYNNEI. Trimming cost V 8 bases and J 0 bases, with 9 bases left between them. The CDR3 DNA sequence: TGTGCCAGCGGGACATTCAGCACAGATACGCAGTATTTT. This gives the protein CASGTFSTDTQYF.

The J gene is TRBJ2-7, the V gene TRBV5-1, with a weak D call TRBD2 (6 bases). The CDR3 covers 15 residues. CDR1 is SGHRS, CDR2 YFSETQ, per germline. Deletions cut 1 base from V and 6 bases from J, with 17 bases between. The CDR3 DNA reads TGCGCCAGCAGCTTGAGATGGGACTCCAGTTCCGAGCAGTACTTC. Translation: CASSLRWDSSSEQYF. The full variable domain, in which reference TRBV5-1 and TRBJ2-7 provide the parts outside the CDR3, is KAGVTQTPRYLIKTRGQQVTLSCSPISGHRSVSWYQQTPGQGLQFLFEYFSETQRNKGNFPGRFSGRQFSNSRSEMNVSTLELGDSALYLCASSLRWDSSSEQYFGPGTRLTVT.

The chain is built from TRBV2 and TRBJ1-4; 7 bases match TRBD1. Trimming cost V 5 bases and J 5 bases; bases outside gene matches: 8. The CDR3 covers 15 residues. Germline V gene lookup returns CDR1 SNHLY and CDR2 FYNNEI. In DNA form, the CDR3 reads TGTGCCAGCAGTCGGCAGGGGGTGTTAAATGAAAAACTGTTTTTT. This sequence encodes CASSRQGVLNEKLFF.

The CDR3 sequence: CASSPLDRGHEQYF. The CDR3 nucleotides read TGTGCCAGCTCACCACTGGACAGGGGGCACGAGCAGTACTTC. The chain employs TRBV18 and TRBJ2-7; 11 nucleotides match TRBD1. In germline, CDR1 is KGHSH, CDR2 LQKENI. This CDR3 spans 14 amino acids. V shed 1 base, J shed 5 bases, and the junction held 1 base outside the gene matches.

The chain couples TRBV11-2 to TRBJ2-1, with TRBD2 matching 16 bases. The CDR3 has 19 residues. In germline, CDR1 is SGHAT, CDR2 FQNNGV. The V gene end was trimmed by 5 bases and the J gene end by 1 base; junction bases not matched to a gene: 8. CDR3 loop: CASSTPGLAGGESYNEQFF. In DNA form, the CDR3 reads TGTGCCAGCAGCACCCCGGGACTAGCGGGAGGGGAGTCCTACAATGAGCAGTTCTTC.

The genes are TRBV3-1 (or the pseudogene TRBV3-2) and TRBJ2-1, with TRBD1 identical over 7 bases. Unmatched junction bases numbered 12, after V lost 2 bases and J lost 5 bases. CDR3 length equals 17 residues. Germline V CDR1 and CDR2: LGHDT, YNNKEL (reference sequence). The CDR3 loop reads CASSQYLPLGTDNEQFF. The CDR3 DNA follows: TGTGCCAGCAGCCAATATCTGCCCCTTGGGACAGACAATGAGCAGTTCTTC.

The gene calls are TRBV4-3 and TRBJ2-1; 10 nucleotides agree with TRBD2. The trim removed 0 bases at V and 12 bases at J, leaving 11 bases unmatched. Germline CDR1 reads LGHNA; CDR2 reads YSLEER. The CDR3 sequence is 16 residues long. This CDR3 is CASSQDRGLAGAGQFF. The CDR3 DNA follows: TGCGCCAGCAGCCAAGATCGGGGGCTAGCGGGAGCAGGGCAGTTCTTC.

The sample holds one count of this clone. The rearrangement links TRBV28 to TRBJ1-5; TRBD1 might be the D (5 bases). CDR3 length: 15 amino acids. Germline V CDR1 and CDR2: MDHEN, SYDVKM. The V end was cut by 4 bases, the J end by 9 bases, with 19 bases between. CDR3 protein: CASSSDWGEGRPQHF. The CDR3 nucleotides are TGTGCCAGCAGTTCGGACTGGGGGGAAGGTAGGCCCCAGCATTTT.

The V call is TRBV12-3 or TRBV12-4, the J call TRBJ2-5; unclear D gene. CDR3 length: 11 amino acids. The ends were cut back, 6 bases at V and 4 bases at J, with 6 bases in the middle. The CDR3 nucleotides read TGTGCCAGCAGCCCGTCAGAGACCCAGTACTTC. As protein: CASSPSETQYF.

About this clone: At the DNA level, this CDR3 is encoded by other sequences in the same sample as well. The rearrangement uses TRBV5-1 and TRBJ2-1; 8 nucleotides line up with TRBD2. Germline CDR1 SGHRS, CDR2 YFSETQ. The trim removed 0 bases at V and 7 bases at J, leaving 6 bases unmatched. The length of the CDR3 is 15 residues. CDR3 DNA sequence: TGCGCCAGCAGCTTGGCCCTAGCGGGTGTTAATGAGCAGTTCTTC. Translation gives CASSLALAGVNEQFF.

The chain has TRBV3-1 (or the pseudogene TRBV3-2) and TRBJ1-4; D may be TRBD1 (5 bases). The CDR3 covers 14 residues. The V end lost 2 bases, the J end lost 13 bases, and 17 bases lay between the germline ends. CDR1 and CDR2 (germline): LGHDT, YNNKEL (reference sequence). The CDR3 loop reads CASSQRETGGGLFF. The CDR3 DNA sequence: TGTGCCAGCAGCCAAAGGGAGACCGGGGGGGGACTGTTTTTT.

V usage is TRBV9 and J usage is TRBJ2-3, with TRBD2 matching over 10 bases. This CDR3 has 15 residues. V was clipped by 4 bases and J by 2 bases; unmatched bases: 4. Looked up from germline, CDR1 is SGDLS and CDR2 is YYNGEE. CDR3 loop: CASSQGTSDTDTQYF. The CDR3 DNA is TGTGCCAGCAGCCAGGGGACTAGCGACACAGATACGCAGTATTTT.

V usage is TRBV28 and J usage is TRBJ1-5, with D unclear. Germline V gives CDR1 MDHEN, CDR2 SYDVKM. This CDR3 spans 14 amino acids. V shed 3 bases and J shed 2 bases, with 8 bases lying between them. CDR3 bases: TGTGCCAGCAGTTTTTGGAGGGGCAATCAGCCCCAGCATTTT. This codes for CASSFWRGNQPQHF.

The chain joins TRBV15 to TRBJ2-1; the match to TRBD2 covers 13 bases. Germline V gene lookup returns CDR1 LNHNV and CDR2 YYDKDF (reference sequence). The CDR3 has 19 amino acids. With 0 bases clipped from V and 6 bases from J, the junction kept 11 bases outside the gene matches. CDR3 DNA sequence: TGTGCCACCAGCAGAGATAGTTTTGGACTAGCGGGAGAGGGCAATGAGCAGTTCTTC. This translates into CATSRDSFGLAGEGNEQFF.

The rearrangement joins TRBV28 to TRBJ1-5, with TRBD1 matching over 7 bases. The CDR3 spans 16 residues. Per the germline V gene, CDR1 is MDHEN and CDR2 is SYDVKM. The V gene end was trimmed by 3 bases and the J gene end by 2 bases; junction bases not matched to a gene: 7. The CDR3 loop is CASSFQTQGGNQPQHF. CDR3 nucleotide sequence: TGTGCCAGCAGTTTCCAAACCCAGGGGGGCAATCAGCCCCAGCATTTT.

V and J are TRBV2 and TRBJ2-3; D is possibly TRBD1 (5 bases). Germline-derived CDR1 and CDR2 are SNHLY and FYNNEI. V was clipped by 3 bases and J by 0 bases, with 13 bases between them. The CDR3 extends over 16 amino acids. The CDR3 DNA sequence: TGTGCCAGCAGTGAGGTGACGGCAGGGAGCACAGATACGCAGTATTTT. Its translation: CASSEVTAGSTDTQYF.

V usage is TRBV18 and J usage is TRBJ2-1, with unresolved D. This CDR3 is 15 amino acids long. The V end was cut by 4 bases, the J end by 4 bases, with 14 bases between. The germline CDR1 and CDR2 sequences are KGHSH and LQKENI. The CDR3, as DNA: TGTGCCAGCTCACAAGTGGGCCCACCTTACAATGAGCAGTTCTTC. Protein product: CASSQVGPPYNEQFF.